This passage covers 5 T cell receptor beta chains from one sample sequenced in a study of cytomegalovirus exposure and HLA in healthy donors. Researchers ran the PCR with 60 Vbeta and 13 Jbeta primers. Sequenced by immunoSEQ multiplex PCR; TCRdb stores in-frame clones only, minus some. The table lists about 99,000 clones, around 80% of them singletons. The specimen sequenced was PBMCs. These receptors all stem from a woman under 30 in good health and CMV-seropositive.

CDR3 DNA sequence: TGTGCCAGCAGCGGGACTAGCGGGAGGGAATACGAGCAGTACTTC. This codes for CASSGTSGREYEQYF. V usage is TRBV2 and J usage is TRBJ2-7; 16 nucleotides align to TRBD2. The germline gives CDR1 SNHLY, CDR2 FYNNEI. The CDR3 covers 15 residues. V trimming: 6 bases; J trimming: 4 bases; junction bases outside the gene matches: 3.

The chain links TRBV30 to TRBJ1-4; D possibly corresponds to TRBD1 (6 bases). In germline, CDR1 is GTSNPN, CDR2 SVGIG (reference sequence). With 0 bases removed from V and 5 bases from J, the gap between germline ends came to 10 bases. The CDR3 length is 14 residues. For the CDR3, the DNA is TGTGCCTGGAGTGTACCAGGGGCGAATGAAAAACTGTTTTTT. Its translation is CAWSVPGANEKLFF.

Only one count was recorded for this clone. J is TRBJ1-5 and V is TRBV18; D is possibly TRBD1 (6 bases). V lost 2 bases, J lost 4 bases, and 12 bases lay in between. Germline V gene lookup returns CDR1 KGHSH and CDR2 LQKENI. The CDR3 sequence is 15 residues long. The CDR3 DNA sequence: TGTGCCAGCTCACCAACCGAGGGGGTGAATCAGCCCCAGCATTTT. Translating it yields CASSPTEGVNQPQHF.

The rearrangement links TRBV7-9 to TRBJ2-1; no reliable D call. The CDR3 contains 16 residues. V was cut by 5 bases and J by 6 bases, with 20 bases left in between. CDR1 and CDR2 (germline): SEHNR, FQNEAQ (reference sequence). CDR3 nucleotides: TGTGCCAGCAGCCGACTCATCCAGTCCATGGGCAATGAGCAGTTCTTC. Translating gives CASSRLIQSMGNEQFF.

This clone was observed a few times. The V gene is TRBV6-5, the J gene TRBJ2-1; 12 bases map to TRBD1. This CDR3 spans 16 amino acids. The V gene's germline CDR1 is MNHEY and CDR2 SVGAGI. V dropped 0 bases and J dropped 6; count of bases not matched to a gene: 3. The CDR3 protein is CASSYSGTGGLNEQFF. In DNA, the CDR3 is TGTGCCAGCAGTTACTCGGGGACAGGGGGCCTCAATGAGCAGTTCTTC.